There are many counts of the clone carrying this T cell receptor beta chain. The data belong to a study of T cells in Graves' hyperthyroidism and ophthalmopathy. Regions amplified from RNA transcripts were the TCR beta CDR3 regions. During a first-round RT-PCR of the TCR CDR3, the HTBI primer set was used. TCRdb redid the calling of the multiplex PCR reads with MiXCR, one entry per CDR3 protein. The sample holds approximately 600,000 distinct CDR3 sequences, about 20% seen once. In germline, CDR1 is KGHSH, CDR2 LQKENI. Trimming shortened V by 0 bases and J by 2 bases, and 8 bases separated the two germline ends. The CDR3 consists of 14 residues.

Input material: blood. The chain uses TRBV18 and TRBJ2-7; D is unresolved. The sequence was obtained from a man aged 30 to 39 with Graves' ophthalmopathy. CDR3 amino acids: CASSPPTRTYEQYF. CDR3 nucleotides: TGTGCCAGCTCACCACCGACTCGGACCTACGAGCAGTACTTC.